The sequence of this T cell receptor (beta chain) was determined in a study of technical replicates of blood from a few donors. Sequenced by immunoSEQ multiplex PCR; TCRdb stores in-frame clones only, minus some. The top ten clones hold about 0.38% of a sample with roughly 90,000 clones, almost 97% of them seen once. The CDR3 covers 15 residues. Germline loops: CDR1 LNHDA, CDR2 SQIVND (reference sequence). Trimming shortened V by 3 bases and J by 2 bases, and 11 bases separated the two germline ends. The chain recombines TRBV19 with TRBJ1-5; tentatively, D is TRBD1 (5 bases). This sequence was found in a human donor in good health. Sample: T cells isolated from PBMCs. The chain's CDR3 is CASSMGGNGNQPQHF. As DNA, the CDR3 is TGTGCCAGTAGTATGGGGGGTAACGGCAATCAGCCCCAGCATTTT.